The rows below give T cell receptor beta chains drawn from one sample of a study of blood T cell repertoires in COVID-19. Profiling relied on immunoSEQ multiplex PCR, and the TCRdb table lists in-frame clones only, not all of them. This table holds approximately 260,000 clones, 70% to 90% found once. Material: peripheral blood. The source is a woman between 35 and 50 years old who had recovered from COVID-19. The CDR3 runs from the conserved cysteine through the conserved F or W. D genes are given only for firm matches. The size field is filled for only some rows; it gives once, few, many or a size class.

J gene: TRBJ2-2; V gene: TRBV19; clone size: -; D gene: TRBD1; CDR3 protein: CASNPDRGLIGELFF; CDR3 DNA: TGTGCCAGTAATCCCGACAGGGGGCTCATCGGGGAGCTGTTTTTT
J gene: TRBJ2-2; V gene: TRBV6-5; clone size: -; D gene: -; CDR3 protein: CASRLNTGELFF; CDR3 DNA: TGTGCCAGCAGGTTAAACACCGGGGAGCTGTTTTTT
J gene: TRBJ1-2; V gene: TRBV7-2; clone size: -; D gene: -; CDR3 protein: CASSLEGGDYGYTF; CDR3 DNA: TGTGCCAGCAGCTTAGAAGGGGGTGACTATGGCTACACCTTC
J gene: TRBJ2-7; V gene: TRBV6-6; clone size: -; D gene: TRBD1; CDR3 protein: CASGPPGGATYEQYF; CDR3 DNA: TGTGCCAGCGGCCCTCCAGGGGGCGCAACCTACGAGCAGTACTTC
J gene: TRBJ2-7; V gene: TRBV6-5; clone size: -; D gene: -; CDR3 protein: CASSYSGRGNEQYF; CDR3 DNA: TGTGCCAGCAGTTACTCCGGCAGGGGTAACGAGCAGTACTTC
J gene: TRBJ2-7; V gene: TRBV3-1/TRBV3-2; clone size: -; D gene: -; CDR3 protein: CASITSRGGVGYEQYF; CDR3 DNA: TGTGCCAGTATCACCTCAAGAGGGGGGGTGGGCTACGAGCAGTACTTC
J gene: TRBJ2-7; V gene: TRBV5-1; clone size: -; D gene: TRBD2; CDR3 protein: CASSLGTRPPSYEQYF; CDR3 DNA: TGCGCCAGCAGCCTGGGGACTAGACCACCCTCCTACGAGCAGTACTTC
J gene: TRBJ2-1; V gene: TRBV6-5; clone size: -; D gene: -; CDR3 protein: CASSLRDVTYNEQFF; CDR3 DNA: TGTGCCAGCAGCCTCAGGGATGTCACCTACAATGAGCAGTTCTTC
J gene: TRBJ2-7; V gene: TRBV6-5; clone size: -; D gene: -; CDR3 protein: CASSRGRGDYEQYF; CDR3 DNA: TGTGCCAGCAGTCGAGGCAGGGGTGACTACGAGCAGTACTTC
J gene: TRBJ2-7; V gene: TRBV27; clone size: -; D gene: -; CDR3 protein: CASSSGGPYEQYF; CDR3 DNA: TGTGCCAGCAGTTCTGGGGGCCCCTACGAGCAGTACTTC
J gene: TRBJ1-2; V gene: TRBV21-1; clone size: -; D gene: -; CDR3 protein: CASSTQGQETYGYTF; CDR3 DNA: TGTGCCAGCAGCACCCAGGGACAGGAGACCTATGGCTACACCTTC
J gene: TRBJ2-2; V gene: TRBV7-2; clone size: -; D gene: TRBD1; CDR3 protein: CASSLTGKDTGELFF; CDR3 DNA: TGTGCCAGCAGCTTGACAGGGAAAGACACCGGGGAGCTGTTTTTT
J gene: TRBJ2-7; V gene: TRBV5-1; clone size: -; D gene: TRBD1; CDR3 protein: CASSTADRYEQYF; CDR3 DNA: TGCGCCAGCAGCACGGCGGACAGGTACGAGCAGTACTTC
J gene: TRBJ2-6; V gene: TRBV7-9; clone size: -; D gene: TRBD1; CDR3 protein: CASSSFGTGVSGANVLTF; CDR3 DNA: TGTGCCAGCAGCTCGTTTGGGACAGGGGTCTCTGGGGCCAACGTCCTGACTTTC
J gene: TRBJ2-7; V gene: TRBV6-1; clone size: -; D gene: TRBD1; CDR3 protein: CASSPPGGEQYF; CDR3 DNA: TGTGCCAGCAGTCCCCCAGGGGGCGAGCAGTACTTC
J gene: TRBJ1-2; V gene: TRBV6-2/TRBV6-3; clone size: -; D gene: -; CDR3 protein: CASSLDGSAGYGYTF; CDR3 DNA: TGTGCCAGCAGTTTAGACGGATCCGCGGGGTATGGCTACACCTTC
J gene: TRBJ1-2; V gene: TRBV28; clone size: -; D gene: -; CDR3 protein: CASSPGQITNYGYTF; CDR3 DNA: TGTGCCAGCAGTCCAGGACAAATTACTAACTATGGCTACACCTTC
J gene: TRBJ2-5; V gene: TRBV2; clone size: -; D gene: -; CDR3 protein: CASSVMRGETQYF; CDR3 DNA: TGTGCCAGCAGTGTGATGCGGGGAGAGACCCAGTACTTC
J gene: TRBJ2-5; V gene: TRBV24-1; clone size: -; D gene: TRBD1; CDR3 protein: CATSDFPGQGEETQYF; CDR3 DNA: TGTGCCACCAGTGATTTCCCGGGACAGGGGGAAGAGACCCAGTACTTC
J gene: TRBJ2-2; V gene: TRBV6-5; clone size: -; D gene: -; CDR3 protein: CASRPRGKITGELFF; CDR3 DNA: TGTGCCAGCAGACCACGGGGAAAAATAACCGGGGAGCTGTTTTTT
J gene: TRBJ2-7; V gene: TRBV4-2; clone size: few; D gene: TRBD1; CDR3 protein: CASSQTGTTYEQYF; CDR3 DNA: TGTGCCAGCAGCCAGACAGGGACGACGTACGAGCAGTACTTC
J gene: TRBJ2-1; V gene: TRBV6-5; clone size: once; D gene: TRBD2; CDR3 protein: CASSFSGSPDQFF; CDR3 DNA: TGTGCCAGCAGTTTTAGCGGGTCGCCAGACCAGTTCTTC
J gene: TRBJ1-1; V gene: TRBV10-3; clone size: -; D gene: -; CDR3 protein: CAISESMSRQAAFF; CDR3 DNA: TGTGCCATCAGTGAGTCGATGTCGCGACAGGCAGCTTTCTTT
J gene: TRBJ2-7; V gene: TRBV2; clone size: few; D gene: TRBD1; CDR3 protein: CASKGKRTGYHEQYF; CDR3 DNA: TGTGCCAGCAAGGGGAAAAGGACAGGGTACCACGAGCAGTACTTC
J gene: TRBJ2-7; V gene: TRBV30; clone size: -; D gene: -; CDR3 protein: CAWREDSSYEQYF; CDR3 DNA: TGTGCCTGGAGGGAAGACAGCTCCTACGAGCAGTACTTC
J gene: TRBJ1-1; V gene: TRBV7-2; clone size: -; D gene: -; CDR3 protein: CASSSPRNTEAFF; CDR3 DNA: TGTGCCAGCAGCTCCCCCCGGAACACTGAAGCTTTCTTT
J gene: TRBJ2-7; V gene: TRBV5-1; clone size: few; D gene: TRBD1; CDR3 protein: CASSLAKGQGAGEQYF; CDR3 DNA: TGCGCCAGCAGCTTGGCCAAAGGACAGGGGGCAGGCGAGCAGTACTTC
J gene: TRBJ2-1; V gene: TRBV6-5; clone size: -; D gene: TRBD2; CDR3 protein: CATAPGREYNEQFF; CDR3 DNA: TGTGCCACCGCCCCGGGGCGGGAGTATAATGAGCAGTTCTTC
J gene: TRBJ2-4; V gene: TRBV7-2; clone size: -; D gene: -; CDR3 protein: CASSLGQLKNIQYF; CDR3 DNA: TGTGCCAGCAGCTTGGGACAACTAAAAAACATTCAGTACTTC
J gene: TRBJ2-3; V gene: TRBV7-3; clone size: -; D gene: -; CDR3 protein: CASSPNSGFTDTQYF; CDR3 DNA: TGTGCCAGCAGCCCTAACAGCGGATTCACAGATACGCAGTATTTT
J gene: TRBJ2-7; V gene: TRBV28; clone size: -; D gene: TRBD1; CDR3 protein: CASSLGTASYEQYF; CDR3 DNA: TGTGCCAGCAGTTTAGGGACAGCCTCCTACGAGCAGTACTTC
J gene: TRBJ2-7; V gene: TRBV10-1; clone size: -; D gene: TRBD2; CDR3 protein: CASKRTNGREQYF; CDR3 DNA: TGCGCCAGCAAGCGGACGAACGGGAGGGAGCAGTACTTC
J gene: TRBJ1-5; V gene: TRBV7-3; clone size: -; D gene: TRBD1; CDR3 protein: CASSFIETGGELYSNQPQHF; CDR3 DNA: TGTGCCAGCAGCTTTATAGAGACAGGGGGCGAACTCTATAGCAATCAGCCCCAGCATTTT
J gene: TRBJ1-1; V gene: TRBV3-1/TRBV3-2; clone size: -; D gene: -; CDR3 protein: CASSQGRGVNTEAFF; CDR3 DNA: TGTGCCAGCAGCCAAGGCCGGGGGGTGAACACTGAAGCTTTCTTT
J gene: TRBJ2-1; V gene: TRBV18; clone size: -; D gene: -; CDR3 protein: CASSPPSWRLGNNEQFF; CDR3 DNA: TGTGCCAGCTCACCACCATCTTGGCGACTAGGGAACAATGAGCAGTTCTTC
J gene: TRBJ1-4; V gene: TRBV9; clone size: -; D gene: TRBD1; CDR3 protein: CASSVGQGGEKLFF; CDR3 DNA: TGTGCCAGCAGCGTCGGACAGGGTGGAGAAAAACTGTTTTTT
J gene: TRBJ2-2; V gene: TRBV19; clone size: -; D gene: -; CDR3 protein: CASSPRRGTGELFF; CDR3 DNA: TGTGCCAGTAGCCCGCGCAGGGGCACCGGGGAGCTGTTTTTT
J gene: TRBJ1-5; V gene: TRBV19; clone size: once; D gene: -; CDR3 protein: CASSPSQGSNQPQHF; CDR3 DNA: TGTGCCAGTAGCCCCAGCCAGGGAAGCAATCAGCCCCAGCATTTT
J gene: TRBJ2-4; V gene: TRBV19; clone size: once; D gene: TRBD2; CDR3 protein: CASSLLAGVPKNIQYF; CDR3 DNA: TGTGCCAGTAGTCTACTAGCGGGAGTCCCCAAAAACATTCAGTACTTC
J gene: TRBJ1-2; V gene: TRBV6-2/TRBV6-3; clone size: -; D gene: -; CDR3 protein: CASSPLLTGLPSNYGYTF; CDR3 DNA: TGTGCCAGCAGCCCTCTCCTTACCGGACTCCCGAGCAACTATGGCTACACCTTC
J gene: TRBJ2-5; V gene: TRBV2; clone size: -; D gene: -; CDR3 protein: CASSEWQTQYF; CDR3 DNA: TGTGCCAGCAGTGAATGGCAAACCCAGTACTTC
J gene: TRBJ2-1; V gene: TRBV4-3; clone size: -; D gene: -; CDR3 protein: CASSQEGGGNEQFF; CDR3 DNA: TGCGCCAGCAGCCAAGAGGGAGGGGGCAATGAGCAGTTCTTC
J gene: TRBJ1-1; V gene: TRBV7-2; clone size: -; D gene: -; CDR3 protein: CASSLKQESRAFF; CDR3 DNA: TGTGCCAGCAGCTTAAAACAGGAATCGAGGGCTTTCTTT
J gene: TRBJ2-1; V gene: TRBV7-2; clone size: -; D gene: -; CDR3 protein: CASSPHHRVDEQFF; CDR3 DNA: TGTGCCAGCAGCCCACACCACAGGGTCGATGAGCAGTTCTTC
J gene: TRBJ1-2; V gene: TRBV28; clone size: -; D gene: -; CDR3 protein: CASIAGLRGGYTF; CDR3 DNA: TGTGCCAGCATAGCCGGGCTCCGAGGGGGCTACACCTTC
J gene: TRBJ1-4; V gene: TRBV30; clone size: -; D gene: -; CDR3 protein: CAASGARNEKLFF; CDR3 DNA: TGTGCCGCCTCAGGGGCTCGCAATGAAAAACTGTTTTTT
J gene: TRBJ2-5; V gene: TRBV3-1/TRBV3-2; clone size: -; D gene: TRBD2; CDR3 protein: CASSASGRETQYF; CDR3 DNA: TGTGCCAGCAGCGCTAGCGGGCGAGAGACCCAGTACTTC
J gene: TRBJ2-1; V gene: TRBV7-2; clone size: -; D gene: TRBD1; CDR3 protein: CASSPRTGALEQFF; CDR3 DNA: TGTGCCAGCAGCCCCCGGACAGGGGCCCTTGAGCAGTTCTTC
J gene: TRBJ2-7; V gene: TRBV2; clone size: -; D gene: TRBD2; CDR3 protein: CASSTTSGVSYEQYF; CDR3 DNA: TGTGCCAGCAGTACAACTAGCGGGGTTTCCTACGAGCAGTACTTC
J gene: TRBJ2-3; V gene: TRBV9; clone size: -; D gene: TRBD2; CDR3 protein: CASSGGTIVSTDTQYF; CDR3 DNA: TGTGCCAGCAGCGGCGGGACTATCGTTAGCACAGATACGCAGTATTTT
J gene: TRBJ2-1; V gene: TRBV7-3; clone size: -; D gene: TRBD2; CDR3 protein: CASSPFGGEGYNEQFF; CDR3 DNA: TGTGCCAGCAGCCCTTTCGGAGGGGAGGGCTACAATGAGCAGTTCTTC
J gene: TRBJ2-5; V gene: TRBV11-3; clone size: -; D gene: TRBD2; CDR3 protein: CASSLVLAGFETQYF; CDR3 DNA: TGTGCCAGCAGCTTAGTACTAGCGGGATTTGAGACCCAGTACTTC